This T cell receptor beta chain was captured in a study of T cell responses to AZD1222 COVID-19 vaccine. CDR1 and CDR2 from the germline V gene are SGHAT and FQNNGV. The junction had 9 bases not matched to a gene; V was cut back by 0 bases and J by 7 bases. The CDR3 consists of 16 residues. Study-level points and caveats: No day 14 peak samples; only post-peak repertoires were characterized.

The protocol was immunoSEQ multiplex PCR, while the TCRdb copy is restricted to in-frame clones and leaves out a portion. The sample holds 45,000 or so clones; roughly 91% are singletons and the top ten take about a third. Investigators merged groups given second doses at roughly 4 or roughly 12 weeks. Regarding this clone: Its antigen is as yet unknown.

The gene calls are TRBV11-2 and TRBJ2-1, with 7 bases lining up with TRBD1. Material: peripheral blood, obtained 28 days after the second AZD1222 dose. The clonotype was recovered from an adult who received the AZD1222 COVID-19 vaccine. The CDR3 loop is CASSLERQGSMNEQFF. The DNA of the CDR3 is TGTGCCAGCAGCTTAGAACGACAGGGTAGTATGAATGAGCAGTTCTTC. The whole variable domain, remainder taken from reference TRBV11-2 and TRBJ2-1, is EAGVAQSPRYKIIEKRQSVAFWCNPISGHATLYWYQQILGQGPKLLIQFQNNGVVDDSQLPKDRFSAERLKGVDSTLKIQPAKLEDSAVYLCASSLERQGSMNEQFFGPGTRLTVL.